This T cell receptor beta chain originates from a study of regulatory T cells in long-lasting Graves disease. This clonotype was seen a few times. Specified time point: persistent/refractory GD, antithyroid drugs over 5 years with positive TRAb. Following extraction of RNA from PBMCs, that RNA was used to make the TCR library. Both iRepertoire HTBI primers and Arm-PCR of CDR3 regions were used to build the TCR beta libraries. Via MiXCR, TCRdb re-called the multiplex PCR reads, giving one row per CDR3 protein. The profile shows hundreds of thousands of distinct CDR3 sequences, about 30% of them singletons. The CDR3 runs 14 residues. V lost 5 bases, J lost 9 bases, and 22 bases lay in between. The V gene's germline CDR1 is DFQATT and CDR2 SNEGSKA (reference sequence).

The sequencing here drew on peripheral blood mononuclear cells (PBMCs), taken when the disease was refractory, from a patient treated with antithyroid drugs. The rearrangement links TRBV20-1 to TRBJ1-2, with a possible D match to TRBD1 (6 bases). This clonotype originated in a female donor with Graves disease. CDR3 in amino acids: CSAGSIQGPHSYTF. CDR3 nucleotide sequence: TGCAGTGCTGGATCTATACAGGGCCCACACAGCTACACCTTC.